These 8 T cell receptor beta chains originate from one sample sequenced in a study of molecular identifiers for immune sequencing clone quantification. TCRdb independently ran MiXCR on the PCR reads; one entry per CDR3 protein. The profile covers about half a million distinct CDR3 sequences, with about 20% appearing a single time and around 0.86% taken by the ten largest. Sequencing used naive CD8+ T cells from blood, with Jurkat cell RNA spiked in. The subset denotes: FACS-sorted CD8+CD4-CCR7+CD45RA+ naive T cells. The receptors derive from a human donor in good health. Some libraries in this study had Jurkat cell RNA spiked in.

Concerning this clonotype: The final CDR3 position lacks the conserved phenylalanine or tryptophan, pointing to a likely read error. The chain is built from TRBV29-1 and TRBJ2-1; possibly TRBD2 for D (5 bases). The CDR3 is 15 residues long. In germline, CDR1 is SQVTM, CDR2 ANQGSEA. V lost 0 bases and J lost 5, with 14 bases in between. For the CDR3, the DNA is TGCAGCGTTGAAGATCGGCCGGGAAGAGACAATGAGCAGTTCTCC. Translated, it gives CSVEDRPGRDNEQFS.

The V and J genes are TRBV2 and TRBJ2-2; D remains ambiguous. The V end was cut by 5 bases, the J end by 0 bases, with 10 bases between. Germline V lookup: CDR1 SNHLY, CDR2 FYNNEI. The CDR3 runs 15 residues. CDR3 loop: CASSRSRSNTGELFF. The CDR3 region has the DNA TGTGCCAGCAGTAGGTCCAGGTCGAACACCGGGGAGCTGTTTTTT.

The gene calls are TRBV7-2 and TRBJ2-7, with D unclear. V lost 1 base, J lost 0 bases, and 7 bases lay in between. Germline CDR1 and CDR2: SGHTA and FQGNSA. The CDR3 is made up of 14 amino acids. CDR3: CASSLDTSSYEQYF. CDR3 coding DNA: TGTGCCAGCAGCTTAGATACGAGCTCCTACGAGCAGTACTTC.

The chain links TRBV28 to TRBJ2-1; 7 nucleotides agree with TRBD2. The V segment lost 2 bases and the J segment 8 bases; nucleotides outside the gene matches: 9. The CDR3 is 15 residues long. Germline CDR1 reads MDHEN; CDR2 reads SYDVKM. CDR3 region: CASSLSGISPDEQFF. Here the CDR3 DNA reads TGTGCCAGCAGTTTAAGCGGGATAAGTCCCGATGAGCAGTTCTTC.

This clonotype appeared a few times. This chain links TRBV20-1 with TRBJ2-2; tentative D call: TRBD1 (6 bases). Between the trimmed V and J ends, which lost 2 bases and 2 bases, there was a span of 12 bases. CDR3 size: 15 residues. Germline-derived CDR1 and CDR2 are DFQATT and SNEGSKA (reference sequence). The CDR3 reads CSARLRDTNTGELFF. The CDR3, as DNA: TGCAGTGCTAGACTCCGGGACACTAACACCGGGGAGCTGTTTTTT.

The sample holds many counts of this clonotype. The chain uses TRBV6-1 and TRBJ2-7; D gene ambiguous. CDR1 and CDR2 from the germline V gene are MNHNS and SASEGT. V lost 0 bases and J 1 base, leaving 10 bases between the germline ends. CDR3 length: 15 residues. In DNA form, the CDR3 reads TGTGCCAGCAGTGAAGCGCATAGGGCGTCCTACGAGCAGTACTTC. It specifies CASSEAHRASYEQYF.

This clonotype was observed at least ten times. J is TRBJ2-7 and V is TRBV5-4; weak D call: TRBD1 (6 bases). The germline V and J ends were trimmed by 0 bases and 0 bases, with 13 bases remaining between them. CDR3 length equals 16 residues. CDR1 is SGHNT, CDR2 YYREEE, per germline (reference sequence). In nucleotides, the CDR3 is TGTGCCAGCAGCTTGGTCCCAGGGGTAAACTCCTACGAGCAGTACTTC. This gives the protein CASSLVPGVNSYEQYF. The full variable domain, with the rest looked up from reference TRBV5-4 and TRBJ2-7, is ETGVTQSPTHLIKTRGQQVTLRCSSQSGHNTVSWYQQALGQGPQFIFQYYREEENGRGNFPPRFSGLQFPNYSSELNVNALELDDSALYLCASSLVPGVNSYEQYFGPGTRLTVT.

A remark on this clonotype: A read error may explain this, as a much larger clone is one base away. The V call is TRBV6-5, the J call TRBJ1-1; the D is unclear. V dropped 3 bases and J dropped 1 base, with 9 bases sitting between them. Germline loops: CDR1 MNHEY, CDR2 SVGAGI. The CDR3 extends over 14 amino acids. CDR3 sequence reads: CASSYRVGNTEAFF. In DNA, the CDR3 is TGTGCCAGCAGTTATCGAGTGGGGAACACTGAAGCTTTCTTT.